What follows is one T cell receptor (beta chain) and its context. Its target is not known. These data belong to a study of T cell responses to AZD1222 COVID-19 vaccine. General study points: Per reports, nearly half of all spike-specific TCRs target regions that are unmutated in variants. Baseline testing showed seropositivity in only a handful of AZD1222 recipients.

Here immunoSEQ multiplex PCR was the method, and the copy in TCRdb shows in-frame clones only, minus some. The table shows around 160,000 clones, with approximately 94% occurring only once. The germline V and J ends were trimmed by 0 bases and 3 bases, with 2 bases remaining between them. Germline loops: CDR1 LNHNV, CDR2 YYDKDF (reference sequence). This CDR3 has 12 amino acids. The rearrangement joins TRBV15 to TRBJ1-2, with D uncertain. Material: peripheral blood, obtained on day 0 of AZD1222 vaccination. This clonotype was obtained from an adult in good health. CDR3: CATSRDYYGYTF. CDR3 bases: TGTGCCACCAGCAGAGATTACTATGGCTACACCTTC. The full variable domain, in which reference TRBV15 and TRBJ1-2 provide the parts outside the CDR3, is DAMVIQNPRYQVTQFGKPVTLSCSQTLNHNVMYWYQQKSSQAPKLLFHYYDKDFNNEADTPDNFQSRRPNTSFCFLDIRSPGLGDTAMYLCATSRDYYGYTFGSGTRLTVV.